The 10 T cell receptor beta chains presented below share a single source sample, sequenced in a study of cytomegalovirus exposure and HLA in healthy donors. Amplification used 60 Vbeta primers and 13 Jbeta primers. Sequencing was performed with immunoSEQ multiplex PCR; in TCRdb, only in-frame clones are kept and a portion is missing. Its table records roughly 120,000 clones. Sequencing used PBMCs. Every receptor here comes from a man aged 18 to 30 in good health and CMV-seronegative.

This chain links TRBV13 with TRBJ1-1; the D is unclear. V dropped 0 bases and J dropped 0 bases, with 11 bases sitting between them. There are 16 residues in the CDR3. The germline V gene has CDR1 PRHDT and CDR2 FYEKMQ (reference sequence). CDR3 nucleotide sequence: TGTGCCAGCAGCTTAGGGGCTGACTACGTGAACACTGAAGCTTTCTTT. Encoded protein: CASSLGADYVNTEAFF.

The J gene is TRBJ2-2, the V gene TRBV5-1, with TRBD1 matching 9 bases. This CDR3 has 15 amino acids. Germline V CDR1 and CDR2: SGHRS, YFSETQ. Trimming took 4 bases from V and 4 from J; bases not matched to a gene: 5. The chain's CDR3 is CASSIGQGSTGELFF. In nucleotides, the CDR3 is TGCGCCAGCAGCATAGGACAGGGGAGCACCGGGGAGCTGTTTTTT.

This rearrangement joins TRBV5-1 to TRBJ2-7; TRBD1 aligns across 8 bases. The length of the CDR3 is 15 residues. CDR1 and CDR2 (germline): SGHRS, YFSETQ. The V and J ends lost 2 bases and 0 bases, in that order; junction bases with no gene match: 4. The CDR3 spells CASSLQGVTSYEQYF. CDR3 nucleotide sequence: TGCGCCAGCAGCTTACAGGGGGTGACCTCCTACGAGCAGTACTTC.

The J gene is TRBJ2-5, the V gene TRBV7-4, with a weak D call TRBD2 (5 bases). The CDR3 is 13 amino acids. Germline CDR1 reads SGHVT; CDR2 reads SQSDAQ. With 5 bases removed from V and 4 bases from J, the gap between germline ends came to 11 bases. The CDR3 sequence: CASSPYRGETQYF. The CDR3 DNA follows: TGTGCCAGCAGCCCGTACCGGGGAGAGACCCAGTACTTC.

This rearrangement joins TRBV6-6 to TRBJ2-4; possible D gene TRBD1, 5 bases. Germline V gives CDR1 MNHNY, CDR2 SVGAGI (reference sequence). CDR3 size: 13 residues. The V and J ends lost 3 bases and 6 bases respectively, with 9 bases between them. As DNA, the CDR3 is TGTGCCAGCAGTTATGACAGCCCAAACATTCAGTACTTC. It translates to CASSYDSPNIQYF.

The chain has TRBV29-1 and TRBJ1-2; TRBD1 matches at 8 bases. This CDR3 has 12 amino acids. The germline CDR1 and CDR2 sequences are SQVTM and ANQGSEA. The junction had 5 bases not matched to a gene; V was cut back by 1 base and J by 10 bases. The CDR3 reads CSVEAGQDLYTF. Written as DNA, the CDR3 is TGCAGCGTTGAAGCGGGACAGGACCTCTACACCTTC.

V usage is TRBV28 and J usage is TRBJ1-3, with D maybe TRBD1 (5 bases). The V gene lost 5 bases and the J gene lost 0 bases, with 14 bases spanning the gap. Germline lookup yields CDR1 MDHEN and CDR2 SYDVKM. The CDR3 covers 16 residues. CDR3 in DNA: TGTGCCAGCAGTCCCGGGCAGGGCTTCTCTGGAAACACCATATATTTT. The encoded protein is CASSPGQGFSGNTIYF. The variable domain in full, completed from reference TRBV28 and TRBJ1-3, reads DVKVTQSSRYLVKRTGEKVFLECVQDMDHENMFWYRQDPGLGLRLIYFSYDVKMKEKGDIPEGYSVSREKKERFSLILESASTNQTSMYLCASSPGQGFSGNTIYFGEGSWLTVV.

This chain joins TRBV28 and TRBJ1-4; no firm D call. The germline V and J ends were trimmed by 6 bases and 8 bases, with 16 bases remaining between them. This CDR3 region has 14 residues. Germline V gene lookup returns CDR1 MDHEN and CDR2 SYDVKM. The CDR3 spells CASSDLRLGEKLFF. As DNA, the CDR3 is TGTGCCAGCAGCGACTTGCGGTTAGGAGAAAAACTGTTTTTT.

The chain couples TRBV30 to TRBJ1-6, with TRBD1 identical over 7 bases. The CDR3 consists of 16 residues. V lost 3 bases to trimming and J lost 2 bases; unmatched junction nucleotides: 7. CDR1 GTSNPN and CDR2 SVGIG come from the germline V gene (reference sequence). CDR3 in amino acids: CAWRITGVPYNSPLHF. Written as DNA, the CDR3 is TGTGCCTGGAGGATTACAGGGGTTCCCTATAATTCACCCCTCCACTTT.

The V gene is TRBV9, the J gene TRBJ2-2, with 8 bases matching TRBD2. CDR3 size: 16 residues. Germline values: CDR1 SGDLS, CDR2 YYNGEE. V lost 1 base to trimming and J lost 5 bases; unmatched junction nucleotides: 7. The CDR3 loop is CASSVITGGATGELFF. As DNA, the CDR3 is TGTGCCAGCAGCGTAATCACCGGGGGGGCAACCGGGGAGCTGTTTTTT.